This TCR beta chain was retrieved from a study of cytotoxic CD8 clonotypes in ibrutinib-treated CLL. Per germline, CDR1 SEHNR and CDR2 FQNEAQ (reference sequence). Trimming took 2 bases from V and 8 from J, leaving 15 bases between them. The length of the CDR3 is 14 residues. Profiled with immunoSEQ multiplex PCR; TCRdb holds only in-frame clones, not every one. The table records 30,000 to 40,000 clones, 69% of them present only once. The V call is TRBV7-9, the J call TRBJ1-2, with D perhaps matching TRBD1 (5 bases). The sequencing here drew on PBMCs, taken before ibrutinib treatment. The clonotype was recovered from a human donor with chronic lymphocytic leukemia. The CDR3 sequence is CASSLISGDRGYTF. The CDR3 coding sequence is TGTGCCAGCAGCTTAATTTCGGGGGATCGGGGCTACACCTTC.